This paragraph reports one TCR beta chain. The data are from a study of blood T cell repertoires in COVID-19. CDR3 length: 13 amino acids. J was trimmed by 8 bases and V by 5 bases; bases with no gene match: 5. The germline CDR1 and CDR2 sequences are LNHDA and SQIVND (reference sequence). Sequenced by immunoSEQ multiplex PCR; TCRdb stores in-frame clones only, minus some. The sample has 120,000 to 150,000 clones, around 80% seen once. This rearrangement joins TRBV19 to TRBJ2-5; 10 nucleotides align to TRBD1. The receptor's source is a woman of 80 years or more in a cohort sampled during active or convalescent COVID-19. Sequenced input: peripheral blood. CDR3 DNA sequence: TGTGCCAGTAGTGGGGACAGGGGACGAACCCAGTACTTC. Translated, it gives CASSGDRGRTQYF.